This T cell receptor (beta chain) was captured by sequencing in a study of vaccination and CD4 T cells after COVID-19. Study details: Convalescent study patients returned SARS-CoV-2 positive nasal swab PCR results, with under 10 mild cases and one severe. Study-level points and caveats: Median reactive clonotypes, those recognizing SARS-CoV-2, rose from roughly 19 to 38, not significantly.

TCRdb ran MiXCR on the PCR reads and lists one entry per CDR3 protein. The sample consists of about 20,000 distinct CDR3 sequences, roughly 61% of them appearing once. Details on this clonotype: What it binds is unknown.

Germline CDR1 and CDR2: SNHLY and FYNNEI. The CDR3 spans 14 residues. The V segment lost 8 bases and the J segment 1 base; nucleotides outside the gene matches: 4. This sequence originates from a human donor who had recovered from COVID-19. The chain recombines TRBV2 with TRBJ2-1; 8 bases align to TRBD1. The specimen was CD4+ T cells from blood, collected before SARS-CoV-2 vaccination. CDR3 coding DNA: TGTGCCAGCGGCCGGGACAGGTCCTACAATGAGCAGTTCTTC. It encodes CASGRDRSYNEQFF.